Included here is one TCR beta chain sequence, with context. The sample comes from a study of blood T cell repertoires in COVID-19. Overall study context: Sites in the United States, Italy and Spain provided acute and convalescent COVID-19 samples. T cells, B-cell-depleted T cells, or PBMCs provided the cDNA or gDNA that served as material.

Unmatched junction bases numbered 9, after V lost 5 bases and J lost 4 bases. This CDR3 spans 16 amino acids. Germline V gene data show CDR1 as LNHDA and CDR2 as SQIVND (reference sequence). How the authors handled the data: Nucleated cell number was recorded as an estimate derived from reference gene primer amplification. Profiling relied on immunoSEQ multiplex PCR, and the TCRdb table lists in-frame clones only, not all of them. D and trimming come from the DNA, and the V and J calls and clone size come from that table. Counted here are around 100,000 clones, around 85% occurring once; the ten biggest clones make up 13%.

This rearrangement joins TRBV19 to TRBJ2-3; 10 positions match TRBD1. This sequence was found in a man over 45 with active or convalescent COVID-19. Sequenced sample: peripheral blood. Written as DNA, the CDR3 is TGTGCCAGTAGTGTCCCCGGGGACAGGGGTGCAGATACGCAGTATTTT. This translates into CASSVPGDRGADTQYF.